This T cell receptor beta chain came from a study of T cell responses to AZD1222 COVID-19 vaccine. Overall study: Second-dose intervals near 4 or 12 weeks were combined. Broader study findings: Sampled repertoires all dated from after the peak T cell response. The study found Spike-specific TCR breadth and depth rose after two AZD1222 doses. Donors skewed white British and female; clonal diversity was possibly underestimated.

The data were produced by immunoSEQ multiplex PCR, yet TCRdb's version contains in-frame clones alone and is incomplete. There are more than 100,000 clones in the sample; approximately 90% occur only once, and more than 13% lies in the top ten. The V gene end was trimmed by 3 bases and the J gene end by 5 bases; junction bases not matched to a gene: 4. The CDR3 contains 15 residues. From germline, CDR1 is SGHAT and CDR2 FQNNGV. In its sample, this clone was seen once. The antigen remains unidentified. The chain couples TRBV11-2 to TRBJ1-5; 10 positions agree with TRBD1. The source was peripheral blood, collected on day 0 of AZD1222 vaccination. This receptor was identified in an adult in good health. This chain's CDR3 is CASSFGTGVDQPQHF. As DNA, the CDR3 is TGTGCCAGCAGCTTTGGGACAGGGGTTGATCAGCCCCAGCATTTT.